These T cell receptor beta chains were read from a single sample in a study of breast tumors, draining lymph nodes, adjacent tissues. TCRdb ran MiXCR on the multiplex PCR reads and lists one entry per CDR3 protein. Of some 38,000 distinct CDR3 sequences in the sample, 35% to 40% were seen once. Sequencing was done on a sample of breast tumor tissue. The receptor source for this set is a female donor with breast cancer. Some clones in this sample may be carry-over from other donors' samples. The CDR3 runs from the conserved cysteine through the conserved F or W. D genes are given only for firm matches. The size field is filled for only some rows; it gives once, few, many or a size class.

d_call: -; clone_size: many; j_call: TRBJ2-7; v_call: TRBV14; cdr3_aa: CASSQVYGAGEQYF; cdr3_nt: TGTGCCAGCAGCCAAGTTTACGGGGCAGGCGAGCAGTACTTC
d_call: -; clone_size: many; j_call: TRBJ2-1; v_call: TRBV12-5; cdr3_aa: CASGLGGAYEQFF; cdr3_nt: TGTGCTAGTGGTTTGGGGGGGGCGTATGAGCAGTTCTTC
d_call: -; clone_size: few; j_call: TRBJ1-6; v_call: TRBV12-3/TRBV12-4; cdr3_aa: CASSLDSVNSPLHF; cdr3_nt: TGTGCCAGCAGTCTGGACAGCGTTAATTCACCCCTCCACTTT
d_call: TRBD2; clone_size: many; j_call: TRBJ2-5; v_call: TRBV20-1; cdr3_aa: CSAWGTSARQETQYF; cdr3_nt: TGCAGTGCGTGGGGGACTAGCGCCCGGCAAGAGACCCAGTACTTC
d_call: TRBD2; clone_size: many; j_call: TRBJ2-1; v_call: TRBV2; cdr3_aa: CASSLAGFYNEQFF; cdr3_nt: TGTGCCAGCAGTCTAGCGGGATTTTACAATGAGCAGTTCTTC
d_call: -; clone_size: many; j_call: TRBJ1-5; v_call: TRBV12-3/TRBV12-4; cdr3_aa: CASTVSGSAQPQHF; cdr3_nt: TGTGCCAGCACCGTGTCGGGGAGCGCTCAGCCCCAGCATTTT
d_call: TRBD2; clone_size: few; j_call: TRBJ2-3; v_call: TRBV7-2; cdr3_aa: CASSSLGRTSGADTQYF; cdr3_nt: TGTGCCAGCAGCTCCCTGGGGAGGACTAGCGGGGCAGATACGCAGTATTTT
d_call: -; clone_size: many; j_call: TRBJ2-2; v_call: TRBV7-8; cdr3_aa: CASSLVIMNTGELFF; cdr3_nt: TGTGCCAGCAGCTTAGTCATCATGAACACCGGGGAGCTGTTTTTT
d_call: -; clone_size: -; j_call: TRBJ2-5; v_call: TRBV12-2; cdr3_aa: CASRLSLARVETQYF; cdr3_nt: TGTGCAAGTCGCTTATCCCTCGCCAGGGTAGAGACCCAGTACTTC
d_call: TRBD2; clone_size: few; j_call: TRBJ2-7; v_call: TRBV3-1; cdr3_aa: CASSQLAGFYEQYF; cdr3_nt: TGTGCCAGCAGCCAACTAGCGGGATTTTACGAGCAGTACTTC
d_call: TRBD2; clone_size: -; j_call: TRBJ2-7; v_call: TRBV6-5; cdr3_aa: CASSYRSAGGSYEQYF; cdr3_nt: TGTGCCAGCAGTTACAGGTCGGCGGGAGGGTCCTACGAGCAGTACTTC
d_call: -; clone_size: -; j_call: TRBJ2-5; v_call: TRBV12-5; cdr3_aa: CASQGGGRETQYF; cdr3_nt: TGTGCTAGCCAGGGGGGTGGGAGGGAGACCCAGTACTTC
d_call: TRBD2; clone_size: -; j_call: TRBJ2-1; v_call: TRBV6-5; cdr3_aa: CASSQGLAGGYEQFF; cdr3_nt: TGTGCCAGCAGTCAAGGACTAGCGGGAGGTTATGAGCAGTTCTTC
d_call: -; clone_size: -; j_call: TRBJ2-7; v_call: TRBV19; cdr3_aa: CASSPLRGAPYEQYF; cdr3_nt: TGTGCCAGTAGCCCCCTCAGGGGGGCGCCTTACGAGCAGTACTTC
d_call: -; clone_size: many; j_call: TRBJ2-1; v_call: TRBV4-2; cdr3_aa: CASSQVGGNEQFF; cdr3_nt: TGTGCCAGCAGCCAAGTAGGAGGGAATGAGCAGTTCTTC
d_call: -; clone_size: -; j_call: TRBJ1-6; v_call: TRBV19; cdr3_aa: CASSIPVDHSPLHF; cdr3_nt: TGTGCCAGTAGTATACCAGTCGACCATTCACCCCTCCACTTT
d_call: TRBD2; clone_size: -; j_call: TRBJ2-2; v_call: TRBV18; cdr3_aa: CASSSETSGIGGELFF; cdr3_nt: TGTGCCAGCTCATCCGAGACTAGCGGGATAGGCGGGGAGCTGTTTTTT
d_call: -; clone_size: many; j_call: TRBJ1-5; v_call: TRBV20-1; cdr3_aa: CSARDLRGAHQPQHF; cdr3_nt: TGCAGTGCTAGAGATCTTCGGGGGGCCCATCAGCCCCAGCATTTT
d_call: -; clone_size: few; j_call: TRBJ2-4; v_call: TRBV7-9; cdr3_aa: CASSPSPPSEAKNIQYF; cdr3_nt: TGTGCCAGCAGCCCCTCTCCCCCTAGCGAGGCCAAAAACATTCAGTACTTC
d_call: TRBD2; clone_size: -; j_call: TRBJ2-3; v_call: TRBV7-3; cdr3_aa: CASSLTEASGVLTDTQYF; cdr3_nt: TGTGCCAGCAGCTTAACGGAGGCTAGCGGGGTATTAACAGATACGCAGTATTTT
d_call: -; clone_size: -; j_call: TRBJ2-1; v_call: TRBV7-8; cdr3_aa: CASSLPLYNEQFF; cdr3_nt: TGTGCCAGCAGCTTACCCCTTTACAATGAGCAGTTCTTC
d_call: TRBD1; clone_size: many; j_call: TRBJ1-6; v_call: TRBV19; cdr3_aa: CASSLQGADNSPLHF; cdr3_nt: TGTGCCAGTAGTTTACAGGGGGCTGATAATTCACCCCTCCACTTT
d_call: -; clone_size: many; j_call: TRBJ2-7; v_call: TRBV14; cdr3_aa: CASSQRAMDRSTYEQYF; cdr3_nt: TGTGCCAGCAGCCAAAGGGCGATGGACAGAAGTACCTACGAGCAGTACTTC
d_call: -; clone_size: -; j_call: TRBJ2-3; v_call: TRBV6-1; cdr3_aa: CASTEGPGTLISDTQYF; cdr3_nt: TGTGCCAGCACCGAAGGACCGGGGACCCTGATCTCAGATACGCAGTATTTT
d_call: -; clone_size: -; j_call: TRBJ2-1; v_call: TRBV7-3; cdr3_aa: CASSLSTYNEQFF; cdr3_nt: TGTGCCAGCAGCCTCTCTACCTACAATGAGCAGTTCTTC
d_call: TRBD1; clone_size: -; j_call: TRBJ2-7; v_call: TRBV15; cdr3_aa: CATSKTGDYEQYF; cdr3_nt: TGTGCCACCAGCAAGACAGGGGACTACGAGCAGTACTTC
d_call: -; clone_size: many; j_call: TRBJ2-7; v_call: TRBV27; cdr3_aa: CASSWERSSYEQYF; cdr3_nt: TGTGCCAGCAGTTGGGAAAGGAGCTCCTACGAGCAGTACTTC
d_call: TRBD1; clone_size: many; j_call: TRBJ1-2; v_call: TRBV9; cdr3_aa: CASSSRTGIKGYTF; cdr3_nt: TGTGCCAGCAGCTCTCGGACAGGGATTAAGGGCTACACCTTC
d_call: -; clone_size: -; j_call: TRBJ2-2; v_call: TRBV27; cdr3_aa: CASSLWRANTGELFF; cdr3_nt: TGTGCCAGCAGTTTATGGAGGGCGAACACCGGGGAGCTGTTTTTT
d_call: TRBD2; clone_size: many; j_call: TRBJ2-2; v_call: TRBV11-3; cdr3_aa: CASSSTSGRGTGELFF; cdr3_nt: TGTGCCAGCAGCTCCACTAGCGGGAGAGGGACCGGGGAGCTGTTTTTT
d_call: -; clone_size: -; j_call: TRBJ2-7; v_call: TRBV30; cdr3_aa: CAFLSPPGYEQYF; cdr3_nt: TGTGCCTTCCTGTCTCCGCCCGGCTACGAGCAGTACTTC
d_call: TRBD1; clone_size: many; j_call: TRBJ2-7; v_call: TRBV2; cdr3_aa: CASNPGQGNYEQYF; cdr3_nt: TGTGCCAGCAACCCGGGACAGGGTAACTACGAGCAGTACTTC
d_call: TRBD2; clone_size: -; j_call: TRBJ2-1; v_call: TRBV7-9; cdr3_aa: CASSLLAGAEQFF; cdr3_nt: TGTGCCAGCAGCTTGCTAGCGGGAGCTGAGCAGTTCTTC